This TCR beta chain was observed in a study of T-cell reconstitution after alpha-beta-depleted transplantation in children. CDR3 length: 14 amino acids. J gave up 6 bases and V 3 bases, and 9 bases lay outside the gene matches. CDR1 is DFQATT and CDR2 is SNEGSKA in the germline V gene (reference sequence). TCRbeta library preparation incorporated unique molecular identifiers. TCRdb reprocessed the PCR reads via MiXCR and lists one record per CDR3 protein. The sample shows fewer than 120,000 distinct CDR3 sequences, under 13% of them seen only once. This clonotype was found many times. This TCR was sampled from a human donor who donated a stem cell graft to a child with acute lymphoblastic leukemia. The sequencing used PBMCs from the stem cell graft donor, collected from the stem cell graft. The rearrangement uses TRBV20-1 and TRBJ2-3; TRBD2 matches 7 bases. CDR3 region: CSARRAGEADTQYF. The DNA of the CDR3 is TGCAGTGCTAGGCGGGCGGGAGAGGCGGATACGCAGTATTTT.